There are many counts of the clone carrying this T cell receptor beta chain. The antigen is not known. Around 10 milliliters of peripheral blood were drawn from each donor. The entry originates in a study of blood T cells in healthy people across ages. The CDR3 spans 15 residues. Per the germline V gene, CDR1 is MGHRA and CDR2 is YSYEKL. V shed 7 bases and J shed 0 bases, with 13 bases lying between them. Study-wide results and caveats: Changes in expanded clonotypes were possibly confounded, as the CMV status of donors was unknown.

A second PCR of 7 to 11 cycles used a sample-barcoded 5' primer and a J-beta primer mix. Every single cDNA molecule received a tag from a template-switch adaptor with 12 random nucleotides. Each CDR3 protein is one row after TCRdb ran MiXCR on the 5' RACE reads. The top ten clones hold approximately 10% of a sample with under 2 million distinct CDR3 sequences, around 35% of them seen once. Sequencing was carried out using blood. This chain connects TRBV4-1 to TRBJ2-1; D is unclear. The receptor was isolated from a woman in her 30s in good health. The CDR3 bases are TGCGCCAGCAAACCGACGGTCAGCTCCTACAATGAGCAGTTCTTC. It encodes CASKPTVSSYNEQFF.